Below are 6 T cell receptor beta chains sequenced from a single sample in a study of metastatic and nonmetastatic thyroid tumors. Thyroid surgery had not been preceded by any treatment in any patient. TCRdb re-analyzed the PCR reads using MiXCR. The sample gives around 53,000 clones, about 20% of which show up once; 3.5% to 5% is in the top ten. Specimen: blood. These receptors were collected from a female donor with papillary thyroid cancer or a benign thyroid nodule (not recorded which). Some clones in this sample may be carry-over from other donors' samples.

This clone has at least ten counts. The V and J genes are TRBV6-1 and TRBJ2-2; 11 bases fit TRBD1. V shed 8 bases and J 5 bases; nucleotides not matched to a gene: 7. The CDR3 extends over 15 amino acids. The germline CDR1 and CDR2 sequences are MNHNS and SASEGT. CDR3 nucleotide sequence: TGTGCCAGCTTCCCGGACAGGGGGCGGACCGGGGAGCTGTTTTTT. This sequence encodes CASFPDRGRTGELFF.

In its sample, this clone was seen many times. The chain combines TRBV20-1 with TRBJ2-1; TRBD2 agrees at 9 bases. CDR3 length: 15 amino acids. With 7 bases clipped from V and 2 bases from J, the junction kept 9 bases outside the gene matches. Per germline, CDR1 DFQATT and CDR2 SNEGSKA (reference sequence). CDR3: CSGGRTSDTYNEQFF. For the CDR3, the DNA is TGCAGTGGGGGCAGGACTAGCGACACCTACAATGAGCAGTTCTTC.

This clone was picked up many times. V gene TRBV18 combines with J gene TRBJ1-2; D may be TRBD1 (5 bases). V was pared by 6 bases and J by 4 bases, with 18 bases between. The length of the CDR3 is 15 residues. Germline V gene lookup returns CDR1 KGHSH and CDR2 LQKENI. CDR3 amino acids: CASSPDRNSAYGYTF. The CDR3, as DNA: TGTGCCAGCTCTCCCGACAGAAACTCAGCCTATGGCTACACCTTC. Full variable domain (missing parts from reference TRBV18 and TRBJ1-2): NAGVMQNPRHLVRRRGQEARLRCSPMKGHSHVYWYRQLPEEGLKFMVYLQKENIIDESGMPKERFSAEFPKEGPSILRIQQVVRGDSAAYFCASSPDRNSAYGYTFGSGTRLTVV.

The table lists this clone with many counts. This sequence joins TRBV14 and TRBJ2-7; D remains unclear. CDR3 length: 15 residues. Per germline, CDR1 SGHDN and CDR2 FVKESK. The V and J ends lost 4 bases and 6 bases respectively, with 19 bases between them. The CDR3 bases are TGTGCCAGCAGCCCTACAACACCCAGACAAGGCGAGCAGTACTTC. It translates to CASSPTTPRQGEQYF.

This clone was counted only a few times. The chain combines TRBV28 with TRBJ2-7, with TRBD1 matching 7 bases. The CDR3 is made up of 15 amino acids. J gave up 6 bases and V 1 base, and 9 bases lay outside the gene matches. Per the germline V gene, CDR1 is MDHEN and CDR2 is SYDVKM. This CDR3 reads CASSLSATGKGEQYF. DNA of the CDR3: TGTGCCAGCAGTTTATCCGCGACAGGGAAGGGCGAGCAGTACTTC. Using reference TRBV28 and TRBJ2-7 for the parts outside the CDR3, the full variable domain is DVKVTQSSRYLVKRTGEKVFLECVQDMDHENMFWYRQDPGLGLRLIYFSYDVKMKEKGDIPEGYSVSREKKERFSLILESASTNQTSMYLCASSLSATGKGEQYFGPGTRLTVT.

This clone was seen ten or more times. CDR3 amino acids: CSARGDRVTYEQYF. The DNA for the CDR3 is TGCAGTGCTAGAGGGGACAGGGTCACCTACGAGCAGTACTTC. The genes are TRBV20-1 and TRBJ2-7, with 9 nucleotides matching TRBD1. Germline values: CDR1 DFQATT, CDR2 SNEGSKA (reference sequence). Trimming cost V 1 base and J 2 bases; bases outside gene matches: 3. This CDR3 comprises 14 residues.